What follows are 3 T cell receptor beta chains derived from one specimen sequenced in a study of blood T cells in healthy people across ages. For the second PCR, which ran for about 6 to 11 cycles, a sample-barcoded 5' primer and a J-beta primer mix were used. TCRdb redid the calling of the 5' RACE reads with MiXCR, one entry per CDR3 protein. The repertoire has some 710,000 distinct CDR3 sequences, more than 35% of them found once; the top ten carry around a sixth. The material sequenced was blood. These receptors all stem from an older man in good health.

The V gene is TRBV20-1, the J gene TRBJ2-3, with unresolved D. This CDR3 has 15 residues. Germline V CDR1 and CDR2: DFQATT, SNEGSKA (reference sequence). V lost 5 bases, J lost 0 bases, and 15 bases lay in between. CDR3 bases: TGCAGTGCTGGCTCGAGGATCTCTAGCACAGATACGCAGTATTTT. Its protein is CSAGSRISSTDTQYF.

There are many counts of this clonotype. The chain has TRBV18 and TRBJ2-1; D gene ambiguous. The CDR3 consists of 12 residues. Germline values: CDR1 KGHSH, CDR2 LQKENI. V lost 8 bases, J lost 7 bases, and 12 bases lay in between. In DNA, the CDR3 is TGTGCCAGCAGTCCTCCGCGGAATGAGCAGTTCTTC. It yields the protein CASSPPRNEQFF.

This clonotype was picked up a small number of times. V usage is TRBV7-2 and J usage is TRBJ2-3, with 8 bases lining up with TRBD2. V was pared by 2 bases and J by 3 bases, with 7 bases of the junction left unmatched. The CDR3 sequence is 16 residues long. The germline gives CDR1 SGHTA, CDR2 FQGNSA. The DNA of the CDR3 is TGTGCCAGCAGCTTATCCGGGACTAGTGGGACAGATACGCAGTATTTT. The encoded protein is CASSLSGTSGTDTQYF.